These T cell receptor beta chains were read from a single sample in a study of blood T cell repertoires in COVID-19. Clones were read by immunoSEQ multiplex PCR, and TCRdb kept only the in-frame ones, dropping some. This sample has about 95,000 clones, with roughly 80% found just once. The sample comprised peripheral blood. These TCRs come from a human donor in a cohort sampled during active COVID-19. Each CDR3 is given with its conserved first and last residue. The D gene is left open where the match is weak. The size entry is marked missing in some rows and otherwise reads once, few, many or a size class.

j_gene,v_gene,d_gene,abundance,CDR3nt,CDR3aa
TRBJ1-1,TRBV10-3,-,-,TGTGCCATCAGTGAGTACGGGTCGGCCACTGAAGCTTTCTTT,CAISEYGSATEAFF
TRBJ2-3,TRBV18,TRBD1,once,TGTGCCAGCTCACCTCCGGCAGGGGGTGGCACAGATACGCAGTATTTT,CASSPPAGGGTDTQYF
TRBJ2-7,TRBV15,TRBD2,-,TGTGCCACCAGCAGAGAGAGGTTGGCGGGAGGGAACTACGAGCAGTACTTC,CATSRERLAGGNYEQYF
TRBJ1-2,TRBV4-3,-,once,TGCGCCAGCAGCCAAGAGATCCAGAACAGGGTTTCTTGGTATGGCTACACCTTC,CASSQEIQNRVSWYGYTF
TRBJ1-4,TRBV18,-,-,TGTGCCAGCTCACCACCTGGAGCAGGGCCTGAAAAACTGTTTTTT,CASSPPGAGPEKLFF
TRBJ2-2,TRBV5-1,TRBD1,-,TGCGCCAGCAACGACAGGGCGTCTGACACCGGGGAGCTGTTTTTT,CASNDRASDTGELFF
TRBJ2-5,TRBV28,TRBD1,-,TGTGCCAGCAGACTGACAGGGGCGGGAGAGACCCAGTACTTC,CASRLTGAGETQYF
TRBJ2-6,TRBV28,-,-,TGTGCCAGCAGTTTTGGGACACCCAACTCTGGGGCCAACGTCCTGACTTTC,CASSFGTPNSGANVLTF
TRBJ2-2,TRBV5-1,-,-,TGCGCCAGCAGCTTGGTTACACTAGCGAACACCGGGGAGCTGTTTTTT,CASSLVTLANTGELFF
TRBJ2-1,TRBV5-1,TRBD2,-,TGCGCCAGCAAGTTTCAGACTAGCGGGAGCTACAATGAGCAGTTCTTC,CASKFQTSGSYNEQFF
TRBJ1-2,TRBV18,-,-,TGTGCCAGCTCACAGCAGACAGGTTACGGGGCCCGTGGCTACACCTTC,CASSQQTGYGARGYTF
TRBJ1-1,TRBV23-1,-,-,TGCGCCAGCAGTCAACCGAGGGTGGCCAACACTGAAGCTTTCTTT,CASSQPRVANTEAFF
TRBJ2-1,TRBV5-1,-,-,TGCGCCAGCAGCATAGACAGCTCCTACAATGAGCAGTTCTTC,CASSIDSSYNEQFF
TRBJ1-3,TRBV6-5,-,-,TGTGCCAGCAGCGAGGGGGGGGTGGTAGGAAACACCATATATTTT,CASSEGGVVGNTIYF
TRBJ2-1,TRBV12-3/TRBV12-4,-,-,TGTGCCAGCACCCGCTCCTACAATGAGCAGTTCTTC,CASTRSYNEQFF
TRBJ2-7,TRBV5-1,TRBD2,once,TGCGCCAGCAGCTTGGCCGAAGCGGGGGGGATCGACGAGCAGTACTTC,CASSLAEAGGIDEQYF
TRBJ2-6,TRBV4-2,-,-,TGTGCCAGCAGCCAAGATCTCAGGGCCGGGGCCAACGTCCTGACTTTC,CASSQDLRAGANVLTF
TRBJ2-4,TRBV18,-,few,TGTGCCAGCTCACCCCTGACAGGCTCGCCCCTAGCCAAAAACATTCAGTACTTC,CASSPLTGSPLAKNIQYF
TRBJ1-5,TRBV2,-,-,TGTGCCAGCAGTGGTAATTCAGGGAGGGTCGGACAGCCCCAGCATTTT,CASSGNSGRVGQPQHF
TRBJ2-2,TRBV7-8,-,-,TGTGCCAGCAGCTCTCAGTTGTTCAGGGGGGCCGGGGAGCTGTTTTTT,CASSSQLFRGAGELFF
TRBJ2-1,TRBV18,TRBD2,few,TGTGCCAGCTCACGGACTAGCGGGAGGGTAAATGAGCAGTTCTTC,CASSRTSGRVNEQFF